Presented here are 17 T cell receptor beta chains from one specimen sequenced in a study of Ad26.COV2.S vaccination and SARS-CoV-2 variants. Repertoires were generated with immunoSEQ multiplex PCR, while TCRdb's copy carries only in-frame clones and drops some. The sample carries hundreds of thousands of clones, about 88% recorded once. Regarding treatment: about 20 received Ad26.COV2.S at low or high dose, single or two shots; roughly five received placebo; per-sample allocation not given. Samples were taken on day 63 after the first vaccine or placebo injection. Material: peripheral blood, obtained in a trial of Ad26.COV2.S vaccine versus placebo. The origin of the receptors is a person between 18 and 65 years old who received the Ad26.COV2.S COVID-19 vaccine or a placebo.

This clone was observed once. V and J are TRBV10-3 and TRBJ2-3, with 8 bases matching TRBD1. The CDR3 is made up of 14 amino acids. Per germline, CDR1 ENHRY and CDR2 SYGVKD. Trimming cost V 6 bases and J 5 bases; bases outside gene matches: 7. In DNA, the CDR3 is TGTGCCATCAGCGGGACAGGAGGTCTAGATACGCAGTATTTT. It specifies CAISGTGGLDTQYF.

CDR3 protein: CASSILDRDGYTF. The CDR3 DNA sequence: TGTGCCAGCAGCATCCTGGACAGGGACGGCTACACCTTC. The chain combines TRBV7-8 with TRBJ1-2; the match to TRBD1 covers 8 bases. CDR3 length: 13 residues. Germline-derived CDR1 and CDR2 are SGHVS and FQNEAQ. The V gene end was trimmed by 5 bases and the J gene end by 8 bases; junction bases not matched to a gene: 7.

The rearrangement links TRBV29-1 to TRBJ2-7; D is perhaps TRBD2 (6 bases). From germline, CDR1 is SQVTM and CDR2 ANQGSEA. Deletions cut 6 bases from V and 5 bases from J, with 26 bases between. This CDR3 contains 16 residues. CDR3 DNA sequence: TGCAGCGTGCGGGGAGAGTACGCAGGGTCCATCCACGAGCAGTACTTC. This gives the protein CSVRGEYAGSIHEQYF.

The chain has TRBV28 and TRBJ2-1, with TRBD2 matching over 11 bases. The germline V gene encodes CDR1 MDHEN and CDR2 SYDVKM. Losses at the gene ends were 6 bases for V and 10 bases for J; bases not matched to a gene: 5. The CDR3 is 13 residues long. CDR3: CASRLAGESEQFF. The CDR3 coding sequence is TGTGCCAGCAGACTAGCGGGGGAATCGGAGCAGTTCTTC.

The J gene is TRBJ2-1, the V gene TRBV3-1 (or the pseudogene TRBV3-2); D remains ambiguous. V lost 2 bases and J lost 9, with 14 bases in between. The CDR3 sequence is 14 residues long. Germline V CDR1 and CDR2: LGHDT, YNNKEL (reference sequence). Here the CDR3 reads CASSQTKSSVEQFF. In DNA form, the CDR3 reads TGTGCCAGCAGCCAAACGAAGAGCTCGGTTGAGCAGTTCTTC.

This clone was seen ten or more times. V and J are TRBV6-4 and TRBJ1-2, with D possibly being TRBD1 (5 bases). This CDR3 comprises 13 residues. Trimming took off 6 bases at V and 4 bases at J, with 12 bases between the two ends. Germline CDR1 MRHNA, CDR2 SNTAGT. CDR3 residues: CASRPQGGYGYTF. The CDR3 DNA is TGTGCCAGCAGGCCCCAGGGTGGCTATGGCTACACCTTC.

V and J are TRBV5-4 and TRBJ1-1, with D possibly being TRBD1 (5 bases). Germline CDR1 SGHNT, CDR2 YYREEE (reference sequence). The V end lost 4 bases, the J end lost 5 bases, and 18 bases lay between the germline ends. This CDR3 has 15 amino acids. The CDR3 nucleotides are TGTGCCAGCAGCCCCCCAGGGCGGGCGGGGACTGAAGCTTTCTTT. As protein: CASSPPGRAGTEAFF.

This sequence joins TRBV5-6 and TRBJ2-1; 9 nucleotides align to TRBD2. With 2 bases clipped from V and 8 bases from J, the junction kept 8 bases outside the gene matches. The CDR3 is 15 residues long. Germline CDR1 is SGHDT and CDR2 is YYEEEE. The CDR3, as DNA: TGTGCCAGCAGCTTCGAAGGCGGGGGGGCCCATGAGCAGTTCTTC. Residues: CASSFEGGGAHEQFF.

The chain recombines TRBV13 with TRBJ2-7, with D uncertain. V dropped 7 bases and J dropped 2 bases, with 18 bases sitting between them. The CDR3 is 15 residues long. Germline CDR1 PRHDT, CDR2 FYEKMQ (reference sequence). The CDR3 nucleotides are TGTGCCAGCACCCGGCCAGGCGGACCGCCCTACGAGCAGTACTTC. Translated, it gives CASTRPGGPPYEQYF.

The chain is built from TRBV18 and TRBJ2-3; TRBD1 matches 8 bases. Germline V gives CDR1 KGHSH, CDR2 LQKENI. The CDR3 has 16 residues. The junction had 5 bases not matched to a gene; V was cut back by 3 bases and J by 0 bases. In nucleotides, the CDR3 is TGTGCCAGCTCACCCCAGGGGGCTGGGAGCACAGATACGCAGTATTTT. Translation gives CASSPQGAGSTDTQYF.

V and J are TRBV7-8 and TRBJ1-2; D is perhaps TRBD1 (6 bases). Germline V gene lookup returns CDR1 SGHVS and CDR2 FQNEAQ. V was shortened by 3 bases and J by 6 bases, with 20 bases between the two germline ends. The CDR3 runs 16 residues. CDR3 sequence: CASSFTSVGGADGYTF. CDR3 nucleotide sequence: TGTGCCAGCAGCTTCACTTCAGTGGGGGGCGCGGATGGCTACACCTTC.

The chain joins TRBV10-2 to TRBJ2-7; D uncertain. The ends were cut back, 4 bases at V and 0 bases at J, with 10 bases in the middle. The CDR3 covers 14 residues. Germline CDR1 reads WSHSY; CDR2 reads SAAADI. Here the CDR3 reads CASSAAGDSYEQYF. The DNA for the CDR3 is TGCGCCAGCAGTGCGGCAGGTGACTCCTACGAGCAGTACTTC.

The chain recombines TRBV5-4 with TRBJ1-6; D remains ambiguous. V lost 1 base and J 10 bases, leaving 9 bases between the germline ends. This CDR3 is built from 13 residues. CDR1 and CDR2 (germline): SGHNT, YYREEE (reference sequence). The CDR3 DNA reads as TGTGCCAGCAGCTTGAAGGCAGACTCACCCCTCCACTTT. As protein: CASSLKADSPLHF.

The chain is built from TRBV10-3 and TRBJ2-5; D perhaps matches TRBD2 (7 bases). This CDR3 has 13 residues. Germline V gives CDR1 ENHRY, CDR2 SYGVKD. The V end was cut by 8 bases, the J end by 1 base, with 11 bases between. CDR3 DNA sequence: TGTGCCATCGGGGGGGGGCTCCAAGAGACCCAGTACTTC. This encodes CAIGGGLQETQYF.

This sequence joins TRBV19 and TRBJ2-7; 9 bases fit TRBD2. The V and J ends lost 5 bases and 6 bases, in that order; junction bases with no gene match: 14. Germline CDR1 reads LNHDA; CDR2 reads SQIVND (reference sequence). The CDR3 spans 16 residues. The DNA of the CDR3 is TGTGCCAGTAGTCCCTTAGCGGGAGATACCCTGGGCGAGCAGTACTTC. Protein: CASSPLAGDTLGEQYF.

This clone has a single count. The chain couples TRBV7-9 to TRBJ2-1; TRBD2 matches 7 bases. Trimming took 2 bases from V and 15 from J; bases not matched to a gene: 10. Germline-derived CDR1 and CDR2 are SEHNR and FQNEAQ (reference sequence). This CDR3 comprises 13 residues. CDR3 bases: TGTGCCAGCAGCTTAAGTACCGGGACTACTTCGTTCTTC. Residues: CASSLSTGTTSFF.

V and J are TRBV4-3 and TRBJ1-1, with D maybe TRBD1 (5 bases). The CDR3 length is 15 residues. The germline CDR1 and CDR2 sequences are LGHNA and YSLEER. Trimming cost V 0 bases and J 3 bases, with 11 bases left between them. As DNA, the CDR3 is TGCGCCAGCAGCCAAGATGGTAGGGGCCACACTGAAGCTTTCTTT. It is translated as CASSQDGRGHTEAFF.